This T cell receptor beta chain appears in the sequencing data of a study of read filtering for tumor transcriptome and immune sequencing. Study overall: Mean patient age was around 66 years, range roughly 40 to 85; 17 male, 12 to 15 female. RNA-seq yielded only roughly 85 to 1,400 TCR reads, IR-seq about 4.05 to 11 million.

Bone marrow was sampled from every patient at the time of active disease. Worth noting for this clonotype: Its antigen is currently unknown.

From about 400 ng of RNA, a library with molecular barcoded alpha/delta and beta/gamma adaptors was made. TCRdb called the reads again in MiXCR, with one record for every CDR3 protein. The sample carries around 9,000 distinct CDR3 sequences, about 17% recorded once. Study results and limitations: Compared with RNA-seq, IR-seq gave much higher clonotype depth and reliability.

The sample comprised a population of CD138-negative cells sorted from bone marrow. This receptor was identified in a donor aged 40 or over with multiple myeloma.

CDR3 residues: CATSDRTSGRAHLNNEQFF. Here the CDR3 DNA reads TGTGCCACCAGTGATCGGACTAGCGGGAGGGCGCACCTAAACAATGAGCAGTTCTTC. The gene calls are TRBV24-1 and TRBJ2-1, with 15 bases matching TRBD2. The V segment lost 3 bases and the J segment 5 bases; nucleotides outside the gene matches: 10. The germline CDR1 and CDR2 sequences are KGHDR and SFDVKD. The CDR3 is made up of 19 amino acids.